The table lists the clone carrying this T cell receptor (beta chain) with a count of one. Since a much larger clone is just one base distant, this may be a read error. These data belong to a study of T cells in Graves' hyperthyroidism and ophthalmopathy. TCR beta CDR3 regions were amplified from RNA transcripts. Initially, a first-round RT-PCR of the TCR CDR3 employed the HTBI primer set. TCRdb redid the calling of the multiplex PCR reads with MiXCR, one entry per CDR3 protein. The table includes around 250,000 distinct CDR3 sequences, around 25% detected once. Germline values: CDR1 SGHRS, CDR2 YFSETQ. The CDR3 extends over 16 amino acids.

The chain uses TRBV5-1 and TRBJ2-2, with D maybe TRBD1 (7 bases). This receptor was identified in a woman aged 40 to 49 with Graves' ophthalmopathy. Sequencing was done on a sample of blood. CDR3: CASSKTGTANTGEVFF. In DNA form, the CDR3 reads TGCGCCAGCAGCAAGACCGGGACAGCCAACACCGGGGAGGTGTTTTTT.